This T cell receptor beta chain comes out of a study of post-analysis software for immune sequencing data. Each TCR beta cDNA library carried unique molecular identifiers. TCRdb passed the PCR reads through MiXCR, listing each CDR3 protein once. The sample includes 450,000 to 650,000 distinct CDR3 sequences, roughly 47% of them seen just once. This TCR came from a girl aged 10 to 17 with multiple sclerosis. The sample comprised blood.

The CDR3: CASSQAGGNGQYF. As DNA, the CDR3 is TGTGCCAGCAGCCAAGCGGGGGGGAATGGGCAGTACTTC. The chain joins TRBV3-1 to TRBJ2-5, with TRBD2 matching 8 bases. Looked up from germline, CDR1 is LGHDT and CDR2 is YNNKEL (reference sequence). This CDR3 is built from 13 residues. J lost 11 bases, V lost 1 base, and 6 bases had no gene match.